This T cell receptor (beta chain) comes out of a study of yellow fever vaccine responses in identical twins. Study-wide findings and caveats: Twins reportedly showed a vaccine T cell response that seemed partly convergent and partly personalized.

Points on this clonotype: As yet, its antigen is unknown.

MiXCR, run by TCRdb on the RT-PCR reads, gives a single entry per CDR3 protein. The profile covers approximately 32,000 distinct CDR3 sequences, with less than 70% appearing a single time and 4.5% to 5% taken by the ten largest. The germline CDR1 and CDR2 sequences are SNHLY and FYNNEI. The CDR3 is 14 residues long. Between the trimmed V and J ends, which lost 11 bases and 0 bases, there was a span of 11 bases. The chain couples TRBV2 to TRBJ1-6; D not certain. The origin of this receptor is a woman in her late teens or twenties who received the yellow fever vaccine. The source was T cells from blood (PBMCs), unsorted or a sorted subset (not recorded which), collected before or after yellow fever vaccination (not recorded which). This chain's CDR3 is CAWQESSYNSPLHF. In nucleotides, the CDR3 is TGTGCCTGGCAGGAGAGCTCCTATAATTCACCCCTCCACTTT. The variable domain in full, with the rest retrieved from reference TRBV2 and TRBJ1-6, is EPEVTQTPSHQVTQMGQEVILRCVPISNHLYFYWYRQILGQKVEFLVSFYNNEISEKSEIFDDQFSVERPDGSNFTLKIRSTKLEDSAMYFCAWQESSYNSPLHFGNGTRLTVT.